This TCR beta chain was captured in a study of T cells in Graves' hyperthyroidism and ophthalmopathy. On the study more broadly: It was at initial diagnosis, before any treatment, that peripheral blood was collected.

Source material for PBMCs was roughly 10 ml fresh peripheral blood. V was shortened by 3 bases and J by 6 bases, with 12 bases between the two germline ends. The CDR3 contains 14 residues. Amplification yielded TCR beta CDR3 regions, with RNA transcripts as the source. The HTBI primer set drove a first-round RT-PCR of the TCR CDR3. TCRdb reprocessed the multiplex PCR reads via MiXCR and lists one record per CDR3 protein. Of roughly 750,000 distinct CDR3 sequences in the sample, around 15% are singletons; the top ten hold under 10%. This clonotype was observed many times. The clonotype was recovered from a man aged 18 to 29 with Graves' hyperthyroidism. The chain joins TRBV12-3 or TRBV12-4 to TRBJ2-1; D is unresolved. Sample: blood. CDR3 region: CASSFNWLGNEQFF. The CDR3, as DNA: TGTGCCAGCAGTTTTAACTGGTTGGGCAATGAGCAGTTCTTC.